These 29 T cell receptor beta chains share one sample of origin, sequenced in a study of T cell repertoires in cytomegalovirus infection. TCRdb re-analysed the reads in MiXCR, keeping a single row per CDR3 protein. Of 200,000 to 300,000 distinct CDR3 sequences listed, roughly an eighth are singletons. Input material: PBMCs. These receptors were obtained from a human donor in good health (CMV status not recorded). Some clones in this sample may be carry-over from other donors' samples.

This clonotype showed up just a few times. The chain joins TRBV2 to TRBJ2-7; 7 bases are a match to TRBD1. V shed 1 base, J shed 2 bases, and the junction held 2 bases outside the gene matches. Germline V gene lookup returns CDR1 SNHLY and CDR2 FYNNEI. The CDR3 is 14 residues long. CDR3 amino acids: CASSEVQGAYEQYF. CDR3 DNA sequence: TGTGCCAGCAGTGAAGTGCAGGGGGCCTACGAGCAGTACTTC.

This clonotype was counted only a few times. The V and J genes are TRBV29-1 and TRBJ2-7; D unclear. V was shortened by 7 bases and J by 5 bases, with 18 bases between the two germline ends. The CDR3 extends over 13 amino acids. Germline lookup yields CDR1 SQVTM and CDR2 ANQGSEA. CDR3 sequence reads: CSALRGAPNEQYF. The CDR3 bases are TGCAGCGCCCTTAGAGGTGCCCCCAACGAGCAGTACTTC.

This clonotype has at least ten counts. The rearrangement uses TRBV6-4 and TRBJ2-3; 11 nucleotides line up with TRBD2. The V segment lost 4 bases and the J segment 7 bases; nucleotides outside the gene matches: 7. The germline CDR1 and CDR2 sequences are MRHNA and SNTAGT. The CDR3 sequence is 15 residues long. This CDR3 reads CASSGVAGGPNTQYF. The CDR3 DNA follows: TGTGCCAGCAGTGGAGTAGCGGGAGGGCCGAATACGCAGTATTTT.

The J gene is TRBJ2-7, the V gene TRBV6-1; maybe TRBD2 (7 bases). Per the germline V gene, CDR1 is MNHNS and CDR2 is SASEGT. The CDR3 is 15 amino acids. With 3 bases removed from V and 2 bases from J, the gap between germline ends came to 14 bases. The CDR3 DNA is TGTGCCAGCAGTGATGCGGGGGCGGTCACCTACGAGCAGTACTTC. Encoded protein: CASSDAGAVTYEQYF.

This clonotype showed up just a few times. The chain employs TRBV7-9 and TRBJ1-1; 8 nucleotides align to TRBD1. V was clipped by 1 base and J by 5 bases; unmatched bases: 9. This CDR3 is built from 16 residues. Germline-derived CDR1 and CDR2 are SEHNR and FQNEAQ (reference sequence). CDR3 sequence (DNA): TGTGCCAGCAGCTTAGGAGGGAGGACAGGGTGGACTGAAGCTTTCTTT. Residues: CASSLGGRTGWTEAFF.

This clonotype was counted between two and nine times. V gene TRBV20-1 combines with J gene TRBJ1-2; 8 nucleotides line up with TRBD1. The CDR3 has 15 residues. V shed 0 bases, J shed 7 bases, and the junction held 10 bases outside the gene matches. Germline V gives CDR1 DFQATT, CDR2 SNEGSKA (reference sequence). The CDR3 spells CSARDPGQGNGGYTF. DNA for the CDR3: TGCAGTGCTAGAGATCCCGGACAGGGAAATGGTGGCTACACCTTC.

The table lists this clonotype with many counts. The V gene is TRBV28, the J gene TRBJ2-2; 12 nucleotides agree with TRBD2. The trim removed 9 bases at V and 7 bases at J, leaving 9 bases unmatched. Germline V lookup: CDR1 MDHEN, CDR2 SYDVKM. There are 15 residues in the CDR3. The CDR3 DNA follows: TGTGCCAGTGAGACTAGCGGGAGAGGTGGCGGGGAGCTGTTTTTT. Protein product: CASETSGRGGGELFF.

This CDR3 is CASSVGIKNIQYF. DNA of the CDR3: TGTGCCAGCAGCGTGGGGATCAAAAACATTCAGTACTTC. V and J are TRBV7-2 and TRBJ2-4; no reliable D call. Germline V CDR1 and CDR2: SGHTA, FQGNSA. The CDR3 extends over 13 amino acids. V was clipped by 5 bases and J by 3 bases, with 8 bases between them.

The sample holds a few counts of this clonotype. This chain joins TRBV20-1 and TRBJ2-6; D is undetermined. CDR3 length: 15 residues. V was pared by 0 bases and J by 4 bases, with 10 bases between. The germline CDR1 and CDR2 sequences are DFQATT and SNEGSKA (reference sequence). The CDR3 DNA sequence: TGCAGTGCTAGAGAATATGGGTCAGGGGCCAACGTCCTGACTTTC. Residues: CSAREYGSGANVLTF.

This clonotype was detected many times. This chain uses TRBV27 with TRBJ2-7; D is perhaps TRBD1 (5 bases). Trimming took 6 bases from V and 2 from J, leaving 17 bases between them. The V gene's germline CDR1 is MNHEY and CDR2 SMNVEV (reference sequence). There are 15 residues in the CDR3. The DNA of the CDR3 is TGTGCCAGCAGCATAAGGGGATTAGGAACCTACGAGCAGTACTTC. Its translation is CASSIRGLGTYEQYF.

The chain employs TRBV7-3 and TRBJ2-4; no clear D. Trimming left V 2 bases short and J 6 bases short, with 8 bases between. The germline CDR1 and CDR2 sequences are SGHTA and FQGTGA. The CDR3 spans 13 residues. CDR3 coding DNA: TGTGCCAGCAGCTTAGGAAAGGGAAACATTCAGTACTTC. Translating it yields CASSLGKGNIQYF.

The table lists this clonotype with many counts. The V gene is TRBV7-2, the J gene TRBJ1-1; no firm D call. The CDR3 totals 15 residues. The germline V and J ends were trimmed by 5 bases and 4 bases, with 17 bases remaining between them. Germline V CDR1 and CDR2: SGHTA, FQGNSA. CDR3 amino acids: CASSPPRDGSTEAFF. The CDR3 DNA follows: TGTGCCAGCAGCCCCCCCCGGGATGGAAGCACTGAAGCTTTCTTT. The full variable domain, its missing parts supplied by reference TRBV7-2 and TRBJ1-1, is GAGVSQSPSNKVTEKGKDVELRCDPISGHTALYWYRQSLGQGLEFLIYFQGNSAPDKSGLPSDRFSAERTGGSVSTLTIQRTQQEDSAVYLCASSPPRDGSTEAFFGQGTRLTVV.

This clonotype was counted a few times. The V call is TRBV7-8, the J call TRBJ2-1; 8 bases map to TRBD2. The CDR3 spans 15 residues. Germline CDR1 SGHVS, CDR2 FQNEAQ. Losses at the gene ends were 1 base for V and 9 bases for J; bases not matched to a gene: 8. CDR3 residues: CASSLDGGAGSEQFF. The CDR3 nucleotides are TGTGCCAGCAGCTTAGACGGGGGGGCCGGCAGTGAGCAGTTCTTC.

This clonotype has ten or more counts. The V and J genes are TRBV4-1 and TRBJ1-5; D ambiguous. Trimming removed 0 bases at V and 11 bases at J, with 14 bases between. The germline CDR1 and CDR2 sequences are MGHRA and YSYEKL. The CDR3 spans 14 residues. This CDR3 is CASSQERRVTAQHF. CDR3 sequence (DNA): TGCGCCAGCAGCCAAGAACGGAGGGTCACGGCCCAGCATTTT.

This clonotype appeared a few times. The rearrangement uses TRBV19 and TRBJ2-1; no reliable D call. Deletions cut 3 bases from V and 8 bases from J, with 11 bases between. CDR3 length: 13 amino acids. The germline gives CDR1 LNHDA, CDR2 SQIVND (reference sequence). CDR3 bases: TGTGCCAGTAGTATCCAGCTATCGGATGAGCAGTTCTTC. Translation: CASSIQLSDEQFF.

This clonotype has just a few counts. The rearrangement links TRBV9 to TRBJ2-7, with a weak D call TRBD1 (6 bases). The CDR3 is 15 residues long. Germline V CDR1 and CDR2: SGDLS, YYNGEE. V was cut by 0 bases and J by 2 bases, with 12 bases left in between. The CDR3 protein is CASSVDLAGAYEQYF. CDR3 nucleotides: TGTGCCAGCAGCGTAGATCTCGCAGGGGCCTACGAGCAGTACTTC.

This clonotype has a handful of counts. The chain recombines TRBV29-1 with TRBJ2-5; D remains unclear. Germline V gene data show CDR1 as SQVTM and CDR2 as ANQGSEA. Trimming shortened V by 1 base and J by 2 bases, and 8 bases separated the two germline ends. The CDR3 covers 13 residues. CDR3 amino acids: CSVEGRRQETQYF. As DNA, the CDR3 is TGCAGCGTTGAAGGGCGCAGGCAAGAGACCCAGTACTTC. Based on the CDR3 plus reference TRBV29-1 and TRBJ2-5, the full variable domain is SAVISQKPSRDICQRGTSLTIQCQVDSQVTMMFWYRQQPGQSLTLIATANQGSEATYESGFVIDKFPISRPNLTFSTLTVSNMSPEDSSIYLCSVEGRRQETQYFGPGTRLLVL.

The rearrangement uses TRBV20-1 and TRBJ2-3; tentative D call: TRBD2 (6 bases). Per the germline V gene, CDR1 is DFQATT and CDR2 is SNEGSKA (reference sequence). V was shortened by 3 bases and J by 8 bases, with 15 bases between the two germline ends. This CDR3 comprises 13 residues. The CDR3 is CSARDYTGPTQYF. CDR3 coding DNA: TGCAGTGCTAGGGACTATACAGGCCCTACGCAGTATTTT.

This clonotype was seen at least ten times. The chain joins TRBV7-2 to TRBJ1-1; TRBD1 is a possible D gene (6 bases). Germline V CDR1 and CDR2: SGHTA, FQGNSA. The CDR3 totals 12 residues. The V and J ends lost 5 bases and 4 bases respectively, with 8 bases between them. The CDR3 nucleotides read TGTGCCAGCAGCCCCAGGGGCACTGAAGCTTTCTTT. Translation gives CASSPRGTEAFF.

The chain couples TRBV6-1 to TRBJ1-1; D unresolved. V lost 1 base to trimming and J lost 8 bases, with 14 bases between them. This CDR3 has 14 residues. Germline V gives CDR1 MNHNS, CDR2 SASEGT. The CDR3 loop is CASSEEVGQPEAFF. The CDR3 DNA follows: TGTGCCAGCAGTGAAGAGGTAGGGCAGCCAGAAGCTTTCTTT.

There are many counts of this clonotype. The chain employs TRBV6-2 or TRBV6-3 and TRBJ2-6; no firm D call. The CDR3 consists of 15 residues. CDR1 is MNHEY and CDR2 is SVGEGT in the germline V gene. V lost 2 bases and J 1 base, leaving 6 bases between the germline ends. CDR3 region: CASSYRNSGANVLTF. The CDR3 DNA is TGTGCCAGCAGTTACCGGAATTCTGGGGCCAACGTCCTGACTTTC.

This clonotype was observed many times. This sequence joins TRBV5-5 and TRBJ2-5; D may be TRBD1 (6 bases). V dropped 0 bases and J dropped 0 bases, with 18 bases sitting between them. From germline, CDR1 is SGHKS and CDR2 YYEKEE (reference sequence). The CDR3 runs to 18 residues. The CDR3: CASSLGATTGSYQETQYF. The CDR3 bases are TGTGCCAGCAGCTTGGGGGCTACCACAGGGTCCTACCAAGAGACCCAGTACTTC.

This clonotype was counted at least ten times. The chain has TRBV10-1 and TRBJ2-3; 8 bases agree with TRBD2. J lost 1 base, V lost 3 bases, and 3 bases had no gene match. The germline CDR1 and CDR2 sequences are WNHNN and SYGVQD (reference sequence). There are 15 residues in the CDR3. CDR3 amino acids: CASSDGRGGTDTQYF. CDR3 sequence (DNA): TGCGCCAGCAGTGACGGGCGGGGGGGCACAGATACGCAGTATTTT.

The J gene is TRBJ2-5, the V gene TRBV19, with 7 positions matching TRBD2. V was clipped by 4 bases and J by 1 base; unmatched bases: 6. The CDR3 covers 15 residues. Germline V gives CDR1 LNHDA, CDR2 SQIVND (reference sequence). CDR3: CASSTTGTTQETQYF. CDR3 nucleotides: TGTGCCAGTAGTACCACCGGGACTACCCAAGAGACCCAGTACTTC.

The sample holds many counts of this clonotype. The chain links TRBV6-2 or TRBV6-3 to TRBJ2-7, with D perhaps matching TRBD1 (7 bases). The germline V gene has CDR1 MNHEY and CDR2 SVGEGT. The CDR3 covers 13 residues. Trimming cost V 6 bases and J 7 bases, with 16 bases left between them. The CDR3 bases are TGTGCCAGCAGACCCGACAGGGCGGGAGAGCAGTACTTC. This codes for CASRPDRAGEQYF.

V is TRBV4-3 and J is TRBJ2-1, with D unresolved. The germline V gene encodes CDR1 LGHNA and CDR2 YSLEER. V lost 4 bases and J 8 bases, leaving 6 bases between the germline ends. This CDR3 spans 11 amino acids. The CDR3 spells CASSLNHEQFF. The CDR3 nucleotides are TGCGCCAGCAGCCTTAACCATGAGCAGTTCTTC.

This clonotype has only a few counts. The chain employs TRBV10-3 and TRBJ2-5; 9 nucleotides line up with TRBD2. The trim removed 11 bases at V and 2 bases at J, leaving 9 bases unmatched. The CDR3 runs to 14 residues. Per the germline V gene, CDR1 is ENHRY and CDR2 is SYGVKD. CDR3 region: CAVKPSGIQETQYF. The CDR3 DNA is TGTGCCGTCAAACCTAGCGGGATACAAGAGACCCAGTACTTC.

The V call is TRBV6-6, the J call TRBJ2-6, with D perhaps matching TRBD1 (6 bases). The CDR3 spans 13 residues. Trimming shortened V by 11 bases and J by 0 bases, and 8 bases separated the two germline ends. The germline CDR1 and CDR2 sequences are MNHNY and SVGAGI (reference sequence). As DNA, the CDR3 is TGTGCCGGACAGAGCTCTGGGGCCAACGTCCTGACTTTC. This sequence encodes CAGQSSGANVLTF.

The genes are TRBV24-1 and TRBJ2-1, with a possible D match to TRBD1 (5 bases). CDR3 size: 16 residues. V gave up 3 bases and J gave up 0 bases, with 11 bases separating them. CDR1 and CDR2 from the germline V gene are KGHDR and SFDVKD. CDR3 amino acids: CATSDALGASYNEQFF. The DNA of the CDR3 is TGTGCCACCAGTGATGCTCTTGGGGCCTCCTACAATGAGCAGTTCTTC.